This T cell receptor (beta chain) appears in the sequencing data of a study of low-dose radiotherapy and immunotherapy resistance in tumors. Study at large: Patients were given intravenous nivolumab 240 mg every two weeks plus ipilimumab 1 mg/kg every six weeks.

TCR amplification ran approximately 22 PCR cycles using constant-region and V-primer adapter primers. Isolated mRNA underwent amplification by in vitro transcription. From the reads, TCRdb called clonotypes with MiXCR, one entry per CDR3 protein. The table includes approximately 47,000 distinct CDR3 sequences, 12% detected once. This clonotype was observed at least ten times. V lost 5 bases and J lost 0, with 10 bases in between. There are 15 residues in the CDR3. Germline V gene data show CDR1 as KGHDR and CDR2 as SFDVKD. Described time point: before trial treatment. Ipilimumab, nivolumab, aspirin, low-dose cyclophosphamide and low-dose radiotherapy were administered to donors. Qualifying patients carried advanced solid tumors devoid of tumor-infiltrating lymphocytes.

Source: PBMCs, taken before treatment. V is TRBV24-1 and J is TRBJ2-1; D remains ambiguous. The sequence derives from a female donor with ovarian cancer. The CDR3 region is CATSAGDSSYNEQFF. The DNA of the CDR3 is TGTGCCACCAGTGCTGGAGATAGCTCCTACAATGAGCAGTTCTTC.